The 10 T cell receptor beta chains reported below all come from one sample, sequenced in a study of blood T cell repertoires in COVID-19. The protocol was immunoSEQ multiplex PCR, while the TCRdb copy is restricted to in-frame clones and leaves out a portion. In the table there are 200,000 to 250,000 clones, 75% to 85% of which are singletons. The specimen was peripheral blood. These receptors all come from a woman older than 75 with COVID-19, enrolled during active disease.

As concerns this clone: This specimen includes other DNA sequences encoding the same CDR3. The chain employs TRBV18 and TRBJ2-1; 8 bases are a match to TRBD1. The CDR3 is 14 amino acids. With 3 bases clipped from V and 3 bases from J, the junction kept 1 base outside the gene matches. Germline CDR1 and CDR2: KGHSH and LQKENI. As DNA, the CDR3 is TGTGCCAGCTCACCTGGACAGGGCTACAATGAGCAGTTCTTC. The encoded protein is CASSPGQGYNEQFF. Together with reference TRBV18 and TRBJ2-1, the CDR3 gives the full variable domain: NAGVMQNPRHLVRRRGQEARLRCSPMKGHSHVYWYRQLPEEGLKFMVYLQKENIIDESGMPKERFSAEFPKEGPSILRIQQVVRGDSAAYFCASSPGQGYNEQFFGPGTRLTVL.

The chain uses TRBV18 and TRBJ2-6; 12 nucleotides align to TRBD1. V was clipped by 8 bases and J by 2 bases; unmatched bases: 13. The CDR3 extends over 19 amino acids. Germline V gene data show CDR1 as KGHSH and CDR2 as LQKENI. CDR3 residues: CASAGTGGRVAAGANVLTF. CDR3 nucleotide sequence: TGTGCCAGCGCCGGGACAGGGGGCCGTGTAGCTGCTGGGGCCAACGTCCTGACTTTC.

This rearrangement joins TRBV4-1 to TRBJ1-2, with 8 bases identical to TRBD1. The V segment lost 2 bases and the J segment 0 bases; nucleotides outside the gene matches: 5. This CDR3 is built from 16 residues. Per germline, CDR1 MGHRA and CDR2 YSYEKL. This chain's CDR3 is CASSQSGGESNYGYTF. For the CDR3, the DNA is TGCGCCAGCAGCCAATCAGGGGGCGAATCTAACTATGGCTACACCTTC.

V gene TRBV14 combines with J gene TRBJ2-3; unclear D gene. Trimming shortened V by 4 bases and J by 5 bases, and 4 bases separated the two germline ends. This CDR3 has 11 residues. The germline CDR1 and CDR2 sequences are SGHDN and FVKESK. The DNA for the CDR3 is TGTGCCAGCAGCCTTCTAGATACGCAGTATTTT. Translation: CASSLLDTQYF.

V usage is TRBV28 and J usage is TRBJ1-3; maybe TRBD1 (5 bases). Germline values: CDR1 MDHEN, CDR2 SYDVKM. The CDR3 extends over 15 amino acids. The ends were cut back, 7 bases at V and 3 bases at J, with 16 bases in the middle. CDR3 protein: CASTLVGGRGNTIYF. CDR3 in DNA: TGTGCCAGCACCCTGGTGGGGGGTCGTGGAAACACCATATATTTT.

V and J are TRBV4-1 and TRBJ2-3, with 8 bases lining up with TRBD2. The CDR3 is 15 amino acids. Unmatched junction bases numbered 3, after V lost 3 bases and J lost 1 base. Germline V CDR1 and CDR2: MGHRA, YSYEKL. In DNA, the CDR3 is TGCGCCAGCAGCCATAGCGGGGCTGGCACAGATACGCAGTATTTT. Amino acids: CASSHSGAGTDTQYF.

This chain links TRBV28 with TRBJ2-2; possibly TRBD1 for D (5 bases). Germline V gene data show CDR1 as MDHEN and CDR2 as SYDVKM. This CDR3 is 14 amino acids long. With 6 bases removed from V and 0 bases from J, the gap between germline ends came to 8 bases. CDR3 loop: CASRGPANTGELFF. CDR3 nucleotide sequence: TGTGCCAGCAGGGGGCCCGCGAACACCGGGGAGCTGTTTTTT.

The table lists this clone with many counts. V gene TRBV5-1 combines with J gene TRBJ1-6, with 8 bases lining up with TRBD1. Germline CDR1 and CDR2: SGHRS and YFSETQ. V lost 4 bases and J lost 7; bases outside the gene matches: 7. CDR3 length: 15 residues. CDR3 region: CASSGTTGENSPLHF. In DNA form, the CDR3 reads TGCGCCAGCAGCGGAACGACAGGGGAGAATTCACCCCTCCACTTT.

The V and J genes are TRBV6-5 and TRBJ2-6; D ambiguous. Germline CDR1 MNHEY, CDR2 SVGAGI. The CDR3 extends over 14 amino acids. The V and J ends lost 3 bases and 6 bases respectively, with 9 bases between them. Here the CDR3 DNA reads TGTGCCAGCAGTTATGACAATGCGGCCAACGTCCTGACTTTC. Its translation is CASSYDNAANVLTF.

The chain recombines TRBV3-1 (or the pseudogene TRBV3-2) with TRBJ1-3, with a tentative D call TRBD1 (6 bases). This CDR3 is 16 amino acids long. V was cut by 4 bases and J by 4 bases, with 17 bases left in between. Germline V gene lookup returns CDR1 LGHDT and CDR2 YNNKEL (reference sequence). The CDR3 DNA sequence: TGTGCCAGCAGCCCACAGGGTAGGGCAGCCGGAAACACCATATATTTT. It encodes CASSPQGRAAGNTIYF.